These 21 T cell receptor beta chains originate from one sample sequenced in a study of response to subunit inactivated influenza vaccine. TCRdb reprocessed the RT-PCR reads via MiXCR and lists one record per CDR3 protein. The table records 450,000 to 500,000 distinct CDR3 sequences, approximately 11% of them present only once. The specimen comprised PBMCs from blood, sampled roughly 6 weeks after vaccination. These receptors all come from a man aged 50 or older who received an inactivated influenza vaccine.

This clonotype was counted only a few times. The CDR3 bases are TGTGCCAGCAGCTTAGTTGGGAATGCAGATACGCAGTATTTT. Its translation: CASSLVGNADTQYF. The V call is TRBV7-2, the J call TRBJ2-3, with D hard to call. From germline, CDR1 is SGHTA and CDR2 FQGNSA. The V end was cut by 1 base, the J end by 4 bases, with 9 bases between. The CDR3 consists of 14 residues.

Many counts were recorded for this clonotype. J is TRBJ2-3 and V is TRBV12-3 or TRBV12-4, with D perhaps matching TRBD1 or TRBD2 (6 bases each). The length of the CDR3 is 16 residues. V was clipped by 8 bases and J by 6 bases, with 24 bases between them. The CDR3 loop is CASDLLGRGREDTQYF. DNA for the CDR3: TGTGCCAGCGACTTACTGGGCCGGGGGCGAGAGGATACGCAGTATTTT.

Concerning this clonotype: This may be a read error, as it is one base from a much larger clone. This chain uses TRBV12-3 or TRBV12-4 with TRBJ2-5; weak D call: TRBD1 (5 bases). The CDR3 spans 14 residues. The CDR3 sequence: CASRLGHLQETQYF. In DNA form, the CDR3 reads TGTGCCAGCAGGTTAGGACATTTGCAAGAGACCCAGTACTTC.

A remark on this clonotype: This may come from a read error, since a much larger clone is one base off. The rearrangement joins TRBV12-3 or TRBV12-4 to TRBJ1-4; D gene ambiguous. V was trimmed by 6 bases and J by 8 bases, leaving 7 bases between them. This CDR3 comprises 11 residues. The DNA for the CDR3 is TGTGCCAGCAGGCCGACAGAAAAACTGTTTTTT. It encodes CASRPTEKLFF.

This clonotype was picked up a small number of times. This chain uses TRBV20-1 with TRBJ2-5; 9 bases are shared with TRBD1. The germline V gene encodes CDR1 DFQATT and CDR2 SNEGSKA (reference sequence). The CDR3 is 13 residues long. J gave up 5 bases and V 6 bases, and 7 bases lay outside the gene matches. In nucleotides, the CDR3 is TGCAGTGCCAGGACAGGGGCTGGGGAGACCCAGTACTTC. As protein: CSARTGAGETQYF.

The chain has TRBV6-2 or TRBV6-3 and TRBJ2-7, with a possible D match to TRBD1 (6 bases). Germline V lookup: CDR1 MNHEY, CDR2 SVGEGT. CDR3 length equals 13 residues. The V gene lost 4 bases and the J gene lost 6 bases, with 13 bases spanning the gap. The CDR3 is CASSFQQGREQYF. The CDR3 DNA reads as TGTGCCAGCAGTTTCCAACAGGGACGCGAGCAGTACTTC.

J is TRBJ2-3 and V is TRBV11-2; the match to TRBD2 covers 8 bases. Germline V CDR1 and CDR2: SGHAT, FQNNGV. The ends lost 3 bases at V and 2 bases at J; junction bases unmatched: 7. The length of the CDR3 is 16 residues. DNA for the CDR3: TGTGCCAGCAGCTTTGTTTTGCGGGGGGTCACAGATACGCAGTATTTT. It is translated as CASSFVLRGVTDTQYF.

This clonotype was seen at least ten times. This chain links TRBV7-2 with TRBJ2-7; D is unclear. The CDR3 length is 14 residues. Germline CDR1 is SGHTA and CDR2 is FQGNSA. The V gene lost 1 base and the J gene lost 1 base, with 8 bases spanning the gap. CDR3 DNA: TGTGCCAGCAGCTTAGGCGGCAGATCCTACGAGCAGTACTTC. It codes for CASSLGGRSYEQYF. Together with reference TRBV7-2 and TRBJ2-7, the CDR3 gives the full variable domain: GAGVSQSPSNKVTEKGKDVELRCDPISGHTALYWYRQSLGQGLEFLIYFQGNSAPDKSGLPSDRFSAERTGGSVSTLTIQRTQQEDSAVYLCASSLGGRSYEQYFGPGTRLTVT.

The sample holds one count of this clonotype. The rearrangement joins TRBV7-9 to TRBJ2-1; TRBD2 matches 13 bases. J gave up 8 bases and V 2 bases, and 6 bases lay outside the gene matches. CDR3 size: 16 residues. Germline CDR1 reads SEHNR; CDR2 reads FQNEAQ (reference sequence). CDR3 coding DNA: TGTGCCAGCAGCTTATGGACTAGCGGGAGAGGTGATGAGCAGTTCTTC. Amino acid sequence: CASSLWTSGRGDEQFF. Together with reference TRBV7-9 and TRBJ2-1, the CDR3 gives the full variable domain: DTGVSQNPRHKITKRGQNVTFRCDPISEHNRLYWYRQTLGQGPEFLTYFQNEAQLEKSRLLSDRFSAERPKGSFSTLEIQRTEQGDSAMYLCASSLWTSGRGDEQFFGPGTRLTVL.

This clonotype has more than one count but fewer than ten. The V and J genes are TRBV12-3 or TRBV12-4 and TRBJ2-4, with TRBD1 identical over 9 bases. The CDR3 contains 14 residues. V shed 6 bases, J shed 5 bases, and the junction held 5 bases outside the gene matches. The DNA for the CDR3 is TGTGCCAGCAGAAACCGGGACAGGGAAAACATTCAGTACTTC. It codes for CASRNRDRENIQYF.

The chain uses TRBV4-3 and TRBJ2-5, with unresolved D. The CDR3 length is 13 residues. Germline V gives CDR1 LGHNA, CDR2 YSLEER. The V gene lost 4 bases and the J gene lost 7 bases, with 13 bases spanning the gap. CDR3 sequence: CASSPDPFATQYF. In nucleotides, the CDR3 is TGCGCCAGCAGCCCGGACCCGTTCGCGACCCAGTACTTC.

This clonotype showed up many times. The CDR3 protein is CASSLGDVSEQFF. CDR3 bases: TGTGCCAGCAGCTTGGGGGACGTCAGTGAGCAGTTCTTC. This chain joins TRBV5-5 and TRBJ2-1; D tentatively reads TRBD1 or TRBD2 (5 bases each). The germline V and J ends were trimmed by 0 bases and 9 bases, with 10 bases remaining between them. Germline CDR1 is SGHKS and CDR2 is YYEKEE (reference sequence). The CDR3 loop spans 13 amino acids.

The chain couples TRBV11-2 to TRBJ2-7; D remains ambiguous. Germline-derived CDR1 and CDR2 are SGHAT and FQNNGV. The V and J ends lost 1 base and 3 bases respectively, with 10 bases between them. The CDR3 has 14 residues. The CDR3 region has the DNA TGTGCCAGCAGCTTAGCCAGGTCGTTCTACGAGCAGTACTTC. Protein sequence: CASSLARSFYEQYF.

This clonotype was detected a few times. V is TRBV5-1 and J is TRBJ2-5; 7 bases align to TRBD2. Losses at the gene ends were 3 bases for V and 2 bases for J; bases not matched to a gene: 10. The CDR3 loop spans 16 amino acids. The germline CDR1 and CDR2 sequences are SGHRS and YFSETQ. DNA of the CDR3: TGCGCCAGCAGCTCGACCGGGACTACGCCACAAGAGACCCAGTACTTC. It specifies CASSSTGTTPQETQYF.

The chain joins TRBV7-9 to TRBJ2-1, with no clear D. CDR1 is SEHNR and CDR2 is FQNEAQ in the germline V gene (reference sequence). This CDR3 spans 14 amino acids. V gave up 5 bases and J gave up 5 bases, with 13 bases separating them. In DNA, the CDR3 is TGTGCCAGCAGCGGTTGGTTAAATAACAATGAGCAGTTCTTC. Its protein is CASSGWLNNNEQFF.

This clonotype occurred a few times. This sequence joins TRBV20-1 and TRBJ2-1, with TRBD2 matching over 7 bases. This CDR3 spans 15 amino acids. Germline lookup yields CDR1 DFQATT and CDR2 SNEGSKA (reference sequence). With 0 bases clipped from V and 3 bases from J, the junction kept 5 bases outside the gene matches. CDR3 in DNA: TGCAGTGCTAGAGAACCTCTAGCGGACTACAATGAGCAGTTCTTC. This translates into CSAREPLADYNEQFF.

This clonotype was counted many times. The chain recombines TRBV29-1 with TRBJ2-5, with 10 bases lining up with TRBD1. Germline V lookup: CDR1 SQVTM, CDR2 ANQGSEA. This CDR3 has 14 amino acids. V dropped 5 bases and J dropped 4; count of bases not matched to a gene: 7. The CDR3 DNA reads as TGCAGCGTTTCTGTCGGGACAGGGGTAGAGACCCAGTACTTC. Its translation is CSVSVGTGVETQYF. The whole variable domain, filled in from reference TRBV29-1 and TRBJ2-5, reads SAVISQKPSRDICQRGTSLTIQCQVDSQVTMMFWYRQQPGQSLTLIATANQGSEATYESGFVIDKFPISRPNLTFSTLTVSNMSPEDSSIYLCSVSVGTGVETQYFGPGTRLLVL.

In this sample, this clonotype turned up a few times. V is TRBV7-9 and J is TRBJ2-2, with 7 bases matching TRBD1. Germline loops: CDR1 SEHNR, CDR2 FQNEAQ (reference sequence). Trimming at V came to 2 bases and at J to 5 bases, leaving 11 bases not matched to a gene. The CDR3 has 17 amino acids. For the CDR3, the DNA is TGTGCCAGCAGCTTAAGGTCGAGAGGGGGCAGTACCGGGGAGCTGTTTTTT. It encodes CASSLRSRGGSTGELFF. The full variable domain, with the rest looked up from reference TRBV7-9 and TRBJ2-2, is DTGVSQNPRHKITKRGQNVTFRCDPISEHNRLYWYRQTLGQGPEFLTYFQNEAQLEKSRLLSDRFSAERPKGSFSTLEIQRTEQGDSAMYLCASSLRSRGGSTGELFFGEGSRLTVL.

This clonotype was detected only a few times. The chain carries TRBV19 and TRBJ1-1, with 8 bases fitting TRBD1. Unmatched junction bases numbered 6, after V lost 4 bases and J lost 11 bases. This CDR3 is built from 12 residues. Germline values: CDR1 LNHDA, CDR2 SQIVND (reference sequence). The CDR3 here is CASSRDRIVAFF. The CDR3 DNA reads as TGTGCCAGTAGTAGGGACAGGATCGTGGCTTTCTTT.

The chain is built from TRBV5-1 and TRBJ1-3, with D unclear. CDR3 size: 17 residues. Germline CDR1 SGHRS, CDR2 YFSETQ. The ends were cut back, 0 bases at V and 0 bases at J, with 13 bases in the middle. The CDR3 region is CASSLGSTLASGNTIYF. The CDR3, as DNA: TGCGCCAGCAGCTTGGGTAGTACTCTAGCCTCTGGAAACACCATATATTTT.

The chain has TRBV27 and TRBJ2-7, with D tentatively TRBD2 (7 bases). The CDR3 length is 15 residues. Germline CDR1 is MNHEY and CDR2 is SMNVEV (reference sequence). The V gene lost 6 bases and the J gene lost 3 bases, with 18 bases spanning the gap. DNA of the CDR3: TGTGCCAGCAGCCGAGTCGGGGGGCGGTTCTACGAGCAGTACTTC. As protein: CASSRVGGRFYEQYF.